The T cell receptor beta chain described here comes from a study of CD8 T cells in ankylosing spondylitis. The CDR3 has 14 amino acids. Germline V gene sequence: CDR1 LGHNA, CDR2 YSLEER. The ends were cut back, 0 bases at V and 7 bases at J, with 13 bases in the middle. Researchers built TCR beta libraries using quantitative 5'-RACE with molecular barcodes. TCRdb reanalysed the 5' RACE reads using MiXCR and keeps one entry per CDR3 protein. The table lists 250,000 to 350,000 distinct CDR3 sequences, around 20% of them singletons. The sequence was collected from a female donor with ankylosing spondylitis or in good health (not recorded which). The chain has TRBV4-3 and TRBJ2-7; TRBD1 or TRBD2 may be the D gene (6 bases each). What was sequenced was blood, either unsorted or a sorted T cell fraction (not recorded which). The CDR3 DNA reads TGCGCCAGCAGCCAAGATGGGGGGCCCTCGGAGCAGTACTTC. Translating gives CASSQDGGPSEQYF.